One and the same sample provided the 9 T cell receptor beta chains below, sequenced in a study of a mutant IDH1 vaccine in newly diagnosed glioma. What these receptors recognize is not known. Time point described: week 35, safety follow-up. What each vaccine dose contained was 300 ug of mutant IDH1 20-mer peptide, accompanied by topical imiquimod. Measured with immunoSEQ multiplex PCR; TCRdb has only the in-frame clones, and not every one. The sample records roughly 68,000 clones, 74% being singletons. This specimen consisted of PBMCs, obtained from a glioma patient whose treatment included an IDH1 peptide vaccine. The receptors shown here come from a man aged 50-59 years with glioma.

The chain links TRBV19 to TRBJ1-5; unclear D gene. V dropped 0 bases and J dropped 3 bases, with 9 bases sitting between them. Germline CDR1 is LNHDA and CDR2 is SQIVND (reference sequence). The CDR3 consists of 15 residues. CDR3: CASSIDGSLNQPQHF. As DNA, the CDR3 is TGTGCCAGTAGTATAGATGGCAGCCTCAATCAGCCCCAGCATTTT.

CDR3 sequence: CASIPEPGHTGELFF. In nucleotides, the CDR3 is TGCGCCAGCATTCCGGAACCCGGACACACCGGGGAGCTGTTTTTT. The chain combines TRBV5-1 with TRBJ2-2; D ambiguous. This CDR3 is built from 15 residues. V shed 6 bases and J shed 3 bases, with 15 bases lying between them. Germline V gene data show CDR1 as SGHRS and CDR2 as YFSETQ.

V is TRBV7-2 and J is TRBJ2-1; D not certain. The CDR3 covers 13 residues. CDR1 SGHTA and CDR2 FQGNSA come from the germline V gene. The ends were cut back, 10 bases at V and 0 bases at J, with 10 bases in the middle. The CDR3 sequence is CATVESSYNEQFF. The CDR3 region has the DNA TGTGCCACCGTCGAAAGCTCCTACAATGAGCAGTTCTTC.

This chain connects TRBV5-1 to TRBJ1-1, with 7 bases aligning to TRBD1. V was clipped by 0 bases and J by 1 base; unmatched bases: 6. The germline CDR1 and CDR2 sequences are SGHRS and YFSETQ. The CDR3 runs to 16 residues. Here the CDR3 DNA reads TGCGCCAGCAGCTTGGAAGGGGGCGGATCGAACACTGAAGCTTTCTTT. As protein: CASSLEGGGSNTEAFF.

The chain's CDR3 is CASSPGTYTEAFF. CDR3 DNA sequence: TGTGCCAGCAGCCCGGGGACTTACACTGAAGCTTTCTTT. The V gene is TRBV4-2, the J gene TRBJ1-1; maybe TRBD1 (5 bases). Trimming pared 4 bases from V and 3 bases from J, leaving 9 bases between. There are 13 residues in the CDR3. Germline-derived CDR1 and CDR2 are LGHNA and YNFKEQ.

The rearrangement uses TRBV4-1 and TRBJ1-2; no reliable D call. Germline loops: CDR1 MGHRA, CDR2 YSYEKL. V lost 0 bases and J 0 bases, leaving 8 bases between the germline ends. CDR3 length: 15 residues. CDR3 sequence: CASSQEDTPNYGYTF. CDR3 DNA: TGCGCCAGCAGCCAAGAAGACACTCCTAACTATGGCTACACCTTC.

This clone was detected a few times. The rearrangement links TRBV6-5 to TRBJ1-2; no clear D gene. CDR3 length: 12 amino acids. The V gene lost 6 bases and the J gene lost 3 bases, with 8 bases spanning the gap. Germline V gene sequence: CDR1 MNHEY, CDR2 SVGAGI. The chain's CDR3 is CASRGIDYGYTF. CDR3 coding DNA: TGTGCCAGCAGAGGGATAGACTATGGCTACACCTTC.

The CDR3 bases are TGTGCCAGCACCGAACCAGGCTTGGGAAACACCATATATTTT. It translates to CASTEPGLGNTIYF. J is TRBJ1-3 and V is TRBV6-1; D is unresolved. The CDR3 totals 14 residues. V dropped 7 bases and J dropped 4 bases, with 14 bases sitting between them. Germline V gene lookup returns CDR1 MNHNS and CDR2 SASEGT.

The chain joins TRBV2 to TRBJ1-2; D uncertain. Per the germline V gene, CDR1 is SNHLY and CDR2 is FYNNEI. The CDR3 runs to 16 residues. V gave up 0 bases and J gave up 3 bases, with 14 bases separating them. The CDR3 here is CASSEALLGDDYGYTF. The CDR3 DNA is TGTGCCAGCAGTGAAGCGCTTCTTGGGGATGACTATGGCTACACCTTC. The complete variable domain, with remaining parts taken from reference TRBV2 and TRBJ1-2, reads EPEVTQTPSHQVTQMGQEVILRCVPISNHLYFYWYRQILGQKVEFLVSFYNNEISEKSEIFDDQFSVERPDGSNFTLKIRSTKLEDSAMYFCASSEALLGDDYGYTFGSGTRLTVV.